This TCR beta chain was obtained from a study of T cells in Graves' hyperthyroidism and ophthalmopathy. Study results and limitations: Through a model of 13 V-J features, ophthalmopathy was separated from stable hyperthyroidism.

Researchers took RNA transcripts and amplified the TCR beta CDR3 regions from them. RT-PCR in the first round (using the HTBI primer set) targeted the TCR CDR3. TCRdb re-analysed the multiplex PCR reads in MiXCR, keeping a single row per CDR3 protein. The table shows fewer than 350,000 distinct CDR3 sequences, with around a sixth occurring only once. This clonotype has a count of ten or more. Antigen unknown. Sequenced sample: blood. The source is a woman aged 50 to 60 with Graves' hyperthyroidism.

The CDR3, as DNA: TGTGCCAGCAGCTTCCCCTTTAATTCACCCCTCCACTTT. Its protein product is CASSFPFNSPLHF. The V and J genes are TRBV7-9 and TRBJ1-6, with D unresolved. CDR3 length: 13 residues. The V and J ends lost 3 bases and 6 bases respectively, with 6 bases between them. The germline CDR1 and CDR2 sequences are SEHNR and FQNEAQ (reference sequence). Full variable domain (outside the CDR3, taken from reference TRBV7-9 and TRBJ1-6): DTGVSQNPRHKITKRGQNVTFRCDPISEHNRLYWYRQTLGQGPEFLTYFQNEAQLEKSRLLSDRFSAERPKGSFSTLEIQRTEQGDSAMYLCASSFPFNSPLHFGNGTRLTVT.